One sample yielded the 26 T cell receptor beta chains listed below, sequenced in a study of Graves' ophthalmopathy and Graves' hyperthyroidism. The study amplified TCR beta CDR3 regions using RNA transcripts. First-round RT-PCR employed HTBI primers, with a second-round multiplex PCR after it. TCRdb redid the calling of the multiplex PCR reads with MiXCR, one entry per CDR3 protein. This sample has a few hundred thousand distinct CDR3 sequences, with about 15% found just once. Sequencing was carried out using peripheral blood. The receptors originated from an adult woman with stable Graves' hyperthyroidism.

At least ten counts were recorded for this clonotype. This chain uses TRBV28 with TRBJ1-3; D is uncertain. Germline-derived CDR1 and CDR2 are MDHEN and SYDVKM. The CDR3 loop spans 13 amino acids. The V gene lost 5 bases and the J gene lost 4 bases, with 9 bases spanning the gap. The CDR3 DNA reads as TGTGCCAGCAGTAGACCCGGCGGAAACACCATATATTTT. Protein product: CASSRPGGNTIYF. Complete variable domain (other parts from reference TRBV28 and TRBJ1-3): DVKVTQSSRYLVKRTGEKVFLECVQDMDHENMFWYRQDPGLGLRLIYFSYDVKMKEKGDIPEGYSVSREKKERFSLILESASTNQTSMYLCASSRPGGNTIYFGEGSWLTVV.

This clonotype has a count of ten or more. The J gene is TRBJ2-4, the V gene TRBV28; D remains unclear. Trimming stripped 6 bases from V and 4 bases from J, with 16 bases between. Germline V CDR1 and CDR2: MDHEN, SYDVKM. The CDR3 has 15 residues. DNA for the CDR3: TGTGCCAGCAGCCCCCTCAGGACCGAAAAAAACATTCAGTACTTC. Translating gives CASSPLRTEKNIQYF.

This clonotype has at least ten counts. The chain carries TRBV29-1 and TRBJ1-2, with 8 bases fitting TRBD1. Germline lookup yields CDR1 SQVTM and CDR2 ANQGSEA. V shed 1 base and J 7 bases; nucleotides not matched to a gene: 5. The length of the CDR3 is 13 residues. CDR3 loop: CSVEVGQGRGYTF. In DNA, the CDR3 is TGCAGCGTTGAAGTTGGACAGGGTCGTGGCTACACCTTC.

This clonotype was seen at least ten times. V usage is TRBV24-1 and J usage is TRBJ2-2; D gene ambiguous. V was cut by 3 bases and J by 0 bases, with 10 bases left in between. The CDR3 has 16 residues. The germline CDR1 and CDR2 sequences are KGHDR and SFDVKD. CDR3 DNA: TGTGCCACCAGTGATAACGCAGCTACGAACACCGGGGAGCTGTTTTTT. Amino acid sequence: CATSDNAATNTGELFF.

This clonotype was counted many times. The genes are TRBV6-5 and TRBJ2-2; a weak D match, TRBD1 (5 bases). The germline V gene has CDR1 MNHEY and CDR2 SVGAGI. CDR3 size: 13 residues. Trimming pared 6 bases from V and 7 bases from J, leaving 12 bases between. This CDR3 reads CASRPGSVGELFF. CDR3 DNA: TGTGCCAGCAGGCCAGGGTCGGTCGGGGAGCTGTTTTTT.

This clonotype was counted many times. The chain combines TRBV28 with TRBJ2-4; D remains unclear. CDR3 length equals 15 residues. V was pared by 3 bases and J by 2 bases, with 11 bases between. Germline loops: CDR1 MDHEN, CDR2 SYDVKM. CDR3 amino acids: CASSFRTASKNIQYF. As DNA, the CDR3 is TGTGCCAGCAGTTTCAGAACAGCCTCCAAAAACATTCAGTACTTC.

This clonotype was recorded many times. V usage is TRBV19 and J usage is TRBJ2-7; TRBD1 might be the D (5 bases). There are 13 residues in the CDR3. V was cut by 5 bases and J by 3 bases, with 11 bases left in between. The germline gives CDR1 LNHDA, CDR2 SQIVND (reference sequence). This CDR3 reads CASSLRVGYEQYF. For the CDR3, the DNA is TGTGCCAGTAGTCTCAGGGTCGGCTACGAGCAGTACTTC.

This clonotype was seen repeatedly, ten times or more. The DNA is left out, because the CDR3 cannot be placed on it with certainty; the CDR3 is given as TCRdb lists it. The V and J genes are TRBV29-1 and TRBJ2-2. Termini included, the CDR3 measures 15 amino acids. Germline loops: CDR1 SQVTM, CDR2 ANQGSEA. CDR3 region: CSVAGGISGTGELVF.

This clonotype was detected many times. The genes are TRBV19 and TRBJ2-4; 13 bases are shared with TRBD2. Germline V CDR1 and CDR2: LNHDA, SQIVND (reference sequence). This CDR3 has 21 amino acids. V lost 5 bases, J lost 0 bases, and 16 bases stayed unmatched. Here the CDR3 DNA reads TGTGCCAGTAGTCGAGGGACTAGCGGGACCGGGGGCCATTTAGCCAAAAACATTCAGTACTTC. It encodes CASSRGTSGTGGHLAKNIQYF.

This clonotype was observed many times. The gene calls are TRBV6-5 and TRBJ1-3; D is ambiguous. This CDR3 has 15 amino acids. V dropped 4 bases and J dropped 0 bases, with 10 bases sitting between them. Germline lookup yields CDR1 MNHEY and CDR2 SVGAGI. The CDR3 sequence is CASSFVFSSGNTIYF. The CDR3 DNA reads as TGTGCCAGCAGTTTCGTCTTTAGCTCTGGAAACACCATATATTTT.

Remarks on this clonotype: This is likely a read error, given that the CDR3 carries no conserved phenylalanine or tryptophan at its end. The limits of the CDR3 on the DNA are not certain, so only TCRdb's listed CDR3 is given. The chain uses TRBV9 and TRBJ1-1. Germline values: CDR1 SGDLS, CDR2 YYNGEE. The CDR3 has 14 amino acids, counting both end residues. The CDR3 here is CASSLGGGGKEACL.

There are many counts of this clonotype. The chain employs TRBV12-3 or TRBV12-4 and TRBJ2-3; D is possibly TRBD2 (6 bases). The CDR3 has 12 residues. V was pared by 6 bases and J by 3 bases, with 7 bases between. Written as DNA, the CDR3 is TGTGCCAGCAGAAGCGGGACAGATACGCAGTATTTT. It is translated as CASRSGTDTQYF.

The table lists this clonotype with many counts. This sequence joins TRBV11-2 and TRBJ1-2; D is ambiguous. The ends were cut back, 2 bases at V and 0 bases at J, with 7 bases in the middle. The CDR3 spans 14 residues. Germline V gives CDR1 SGHAT, CDR2 FQNNGV. DNA of the CDR3: TGTGCCAGCAGCTTAAAGTTTTCTAACTATGGCTACACCTTC. Protein: CASSLKFSNYGYTF.

This clonotype was counted many times. The V and J genes are TRBV5-1 and TRBJ2-7; the D is unclear. The CDR3 consists of 13 residues. V lost 1 base and J lost 6, with 11 bases in between. Looked up from germline, CDR1 is SGHRS and CDR2 is YFSETQ. The CDR3 here is CASSLMRASEQYF. The CDR3 DNA reads as TGCGCCAGCAGCTTGATGAGAGCATCCGAGCAGTACTTC. The full variable domain, completed using reference TRBV5-1 and TRBJ2-7, is KAGVTQTPRYLIKTRGQQVTLSCSPISGHRSVSWYQQTPGQGLQFLFEYFSETQRNKGNFPGRFSGRQFSNSRSEMNVSTLELGDSALYLCASSLMRASEQYFGPGTRLTVT.

A few counts support this clonotype. The chain joins TRBV4-2 to TRBJ2-4, with 12 bases matching TRBD2. The trim removed 0 bases at V and 0 bases at J, leaving 3 bases unmatched. Germline V gives CDR1 LGHNA, CDR2 YNFKEQ. The CDR3 spans 18 residues. CDR3 amino acids: CASSQEPGLAGAKNIQYF. CDR3 nucleotides: TGTGCCAGCAGCCAAGAACCGGGACTAGCGGGAGCCAAAAACATTCAGTACTTC.

This clonotype was counted ten times or more. The CDR3, as DNA: TGCAGTGCTAGAGACCAACACGGTATAAACACTGAAGCTTTCTTT. It translates to CSARDQHGINTEAFF. The rearrangement joins TRBV20-1 to TRBJ1-1; D is uncertain. Trimming removed 0 bases from V and 2 bases from J, with 13 bases in between. Germline V gene data show CDR1 as DFQATT and CDR2 as SNEGSKA (reference sequence). The CDR3 runs to 15 residues.

This clonotype was counted at least ten times. The chain employs TRBV4-2 and TRBJ1-1; 8 bases are a match to TRBD1. The ends lost 4 bases at V and 9 bases at J; junction bases unmatched: 7. Germline V gives CDR1 LGHNA, CDR2 YNFKEQ. This CDR3 contains 13 residues. CDR3 bases: TGTGCCAGCAGCCCAGGTCGGACAGGGAAAGCTTTCTTT. Its protein is CASSPGRTGKAFF.

This clonotype appeared many times. Its ends do not fully match the called genes, so a read error is possible. The rearrangement links TRBV24-1 to TRBJ2-5; weak D call: TRBD1 (6 bases). Germline lookup yields CDR1 KGHDR and CDR2 SFDVKD. CDR3 size: 15 residues. CDR3 sequence reads: CATSDRTAYQETQYF. CDR3 bases: TGCGCCACCAGTGATCGGACAGCGTACCAAGAGACCCAGTACTTC.

This clonotype was found many times. This chain uses TRBV10-3 with TRBJ1-1, with TRBD1 as a possible D gene (5 bases). The CDR3 runs 16 residues. CDR1 and CDR2 (germline): ENHRY, SYGVKD. V gave up 6 bases and J gave up 3 bases, with 20 bases separating them. As DNA, the CDR3 is TGTGCCATCAGGAGCTCACCCGGGACGGGGGACACTGAAGCTTTCTTT. This translates into CAIRSSPGTGDTEAFF.

At least ten counts were recorded for this clonotype. The chain employs TRBV2 and TRBJ1-1; D is perhaps TRBD1 (5 bases). The V end lost 2 bases, the J end lost 1 base, and 5 bases lay between the germline ends. The CDR3 runs to 13 residues. Germline V gene sequence: CDR1 SNHLY, CDR2 FYNNEI. Here the CDR3 reads CASSERGNTEAFF. CDR3 DNA: TGTGCCAGCAGTGAAAGGGGGAACACTGAAGCTTTCTTT. Full variable domain (rest looked up from reference TRBV2 and TRBJ1-1): EPEVTQTPSHQVTQMGQEVILRCVPISNHLYFYWYRQILGQKVEFLVSFYNNEISEKSEIFDDQFSVERPDGSNFTLKIRSTKLEDSAMYFCASSERGNTEAFFGQGTRLTVV.

Points on this clonotype: A single base separates this from a much larger clone, so it may be a read error. The chain uses TRBV28 and TRBJ2-5; 8 bases are shared with TRBD1. Germline CDR1 reads MDHEN; CDR2 reads SYDVKM. CDR3 size: 14 residues. The CDR3 reads CASTWTGQEDTQYF. CDR3 nucleotides: TGTGCCAGCACATGGACAGGGCAAGAAGATACCCAGTACTTC.

This clonotype was counted ten times or more. The chain links TRBV11-1 to TRBJ2-7; D gene ambiguous. The CDR3 is 16 residues long. Trimming pared 3 bases from V and 3 bases from J, leaving 18 bases between. Germline-derived CDR1 and CDR2 are SGHAT and FQDESV (reference sequence). Written as DNA, the CDR3 is TGTGCCAGCAGCTTGGGCGATAAGATAGGCTTCTACGAGCAGTACTTC. Its translation is CASSLGDKIGFYEQYF.

J is TRBJ1-1 and V is TRBV20-1; no definite D call. The CDR3 spans 13 residues. Germline V CDR1 and CDR2: DFQATT, SNEGSKA (reference sequence). V was shortened by 4 bases and J by 4 bases, with 13 bases between the two germline ends. The CDR3: CSANTGGLTEAFF. The CDR3, as DNA: TGCAGTGCTAACACGGGCGGTCTCACTGAAGCTTTCTTT.

The V gene is TRBV12-3 or TRBV12-4, the J gene TRBJ2-7; tentatively, D is TRBD1 or TRBD2 (5 bases each). Trimming removed 3 bases from V and 4 bases from J, with 13 bases in between. CDR3 length: 14 amino acids. The CDR3 nucleotides are TGTGCCAGCAGTTTGGGACGGGTACGGTACGAGCAGTACTTC. It encodes CASSLGRVRYEQYF.

The genes are TRBV10-3 and TRBJ2-5; the D gene is possibly TRBD2 (6 bases). The V and J ends lost 0 bases and 4 bases respectively, with 12 bases between them. The CDR3 is 15 amino acids. Germline-derived CDR1 and CDR2 are ENHRY and SYGVKD. As DNA, the CDR3 is TGTGCCATCAGTGAGTCGACGGGGGTGGCAGAGACCCAGTACTTC. Translated: CAISESTGVAETQYF.

This clonotype was counted at least ten times. The chain uses TRBV2 and TRBJ1-5; 8 bases map to TRBD1. The CDR3 totals 14 residues. Germline CDR1 and CDR2: SNHLY and FYNNEI. Unmatched junction bases numbered 8, after V lost 11 bases and J lost 2 bases. This CDR3 reads CASHRGGRNQPQHF. The CDR3 region has the DNA TGTGCCTCACACAGGGGGGGGCGCAATCAGCCCCAGCATTTT.